Below, 8 T cell receptor beta chains from the same sample are listed, as sequenced in a study of CD8 T cells in Susac syndrome. After extraction with the RNeasy kit, roughly 0.5 to 1 ug of the RNA was reverse transcribed using random hexamers. TCRdb independently ran MiXCR on the immunoSEQ multiplex PCR reads; one entry per CDR3 protein. The profile shows about 120,000 distinct CDR3 sequences, 94% of them singletons. Sample: CD4+ T cells from PBMCs. The receptors were sampled from a human donor in good health.

The V gene is TRBV3-1, the J gene TRBJ1-1; perhaps TRBD1 as D (5 bases). Germline V gene lookup returns CDR1 LGHDT and CDR2 YNNKEL (reference sequence). There are 18 residues in the CDR3. V was pared by 2 bases and J by 0 bases, with 19 bases between. The CDR3 here is CASSQRFPGTVLNTEAFF. CDR3 DNA: TGTGCCAGCAGCCAACGCTTTCCAGGGACCGTCTTGAACACTGAAGCTTTCTTT.

J is TRBJ2-1 and V is TRBV4-3; possibly TRBD1 or TRBD2 for D (5 bases each). Germline CDR1 is LGHNA and CDR2 is YSLEER. Trimming stripped 4 bases from V and 10 bases from J, with 23 bases between. The CDR3 loop spans 16 amino acids. CDR3 coding DNA: TGCGCCAGCAGCCGCCAACTAGGGCTCCAATCAGGGGAGCAGTTCTTC. Protein: CASSRQLGLQSGEQFF.

The chain carries TRBV9 and TRBJ2-7; 9 bases align to TRBD1. CDR1 is SGDLS and CDR2 is YYNGEE in the germline V gene. This CDR3 is 14 amino acids long. V was clipped by 0 bases and J by 6 bases; unmatched bases: 4. CDR3 nucleotide sequence: TGTGCCAGCAGCGTAGGAGACAGGGGGAGCGAGCAGTACTTC. Translated: CASSVGDRGSEQYF. Variable domain in full (rest from reference TRBV9 and TRBJ2-7): DSGVTQTPKHLITATGQRVTLRCSPRSGDLSVYWYQQSLDQGLQFLIQYYNGEERAKGNILERFSAQQFPDLHSELNLSSLELGDSALYFCASSVGDRGSEQYFGPGTRLTVT.

The J gene is TRBJ1-2, the V gene TRBV3-1, with a tentative D call TRBD1 (6 bases). CDR1 and CDR2 (germline): LGHDT, YNNKEL (reference sequence). The V and J ends lost 7 bases and 6 bases respectively, with 18 bases between them. The CDR3 sequence is 14 residues long. CDR3 sequence (DNA): TGTGCCAGCACCCGACGGGGGGCTGGTAATGGCTACACCTTC. Translated, it gives CASTRRGAGNGYTF.

This chain connects TRBV28 to TRBJ1-5; weak D call: TRBD1 (6 bases). Germline V gives CDR1 MDHEN, CDR2 SYDVKM. Deletions cut 4 bases from V and 11 bases from J, with 18 bases between. The CDR3 totals 14 residues. In DNA, the CDR3 is TGTGCCAGCAGTTCTACAGGGCAATCAGTGTCCCAGCATTTT. It codes for CASSSTGQSVSQHF.

The table lists this clonotype with a few counts. The junction does not match germline at one end; this may be a read error. The rearrangement joins TRBV5-1 to TRBJ2-5, with 7 bases lining up with TRBD1. This CDR3 is 13 amino acids long. Germline V CDR1 and CDR2: SGHRS, YFSETQ. The CDR3 nucleotides read TGTGCCAGCAGCTTAACAGGGGAAGAGACCCAGTACTTC. It encodes CASSLTGEETQYF.

The chain employs TRBV4-3 and TRBJ1-5, with 9 bases that match TRBD1. The junction had 8 bases not matched to a gene; V was cut back by 2 bases and J by 6 bases. CDR3 length equals 16 residues. The germline gives CDR1 LGHNA, CDR2 YSLEER. CDR3 protein: CASSQNWGTGSQPQHF. The CDR3 region has the DNA TGCGCCAGCAGCCAAAATTGGGGGACAGGGTCTCAGCCCCAGCATTTT.

This clonotype was picked up one time. The chain couples TRBV7-2 to TRBJ2-3; 11 positions match TRBD2. The CDR3 has 16 residues. J was trimmed by 4 bases and V by 4 bases; bases with no gene match: 7. Germline V gene lookup returns CDR1 SGHTA and CDR2 FQGNSA. CDR3 nucleotide sequence: TGTGCCAGCAGCTCTCCTCTAGCGGGAGGTCCAGATACGCAGTATTTT. Translated: CASSSPLAGGPDTQYF.